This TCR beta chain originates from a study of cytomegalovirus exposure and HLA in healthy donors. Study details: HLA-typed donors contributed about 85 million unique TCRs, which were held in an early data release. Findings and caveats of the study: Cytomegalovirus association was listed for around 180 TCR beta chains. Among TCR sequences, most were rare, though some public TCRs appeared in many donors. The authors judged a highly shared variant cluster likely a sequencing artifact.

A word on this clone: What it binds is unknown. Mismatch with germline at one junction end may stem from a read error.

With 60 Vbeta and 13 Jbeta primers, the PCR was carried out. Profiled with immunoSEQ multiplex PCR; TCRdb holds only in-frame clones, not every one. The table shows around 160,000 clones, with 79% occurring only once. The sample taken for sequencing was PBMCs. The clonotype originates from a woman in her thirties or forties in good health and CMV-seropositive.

CDR3 region: CSVVFWGTEAFF. The CDR3 DNA reads TGCAGCGTTGTCTTCTGGGGCACTGAGGCTTTCTTT. V and J are TRBV29-1 and TRBJ1-1, with D possibly matching TRBD1 (5 bases). From germline, CDR1 is SQVTM and CDR2 ANQGSEA. The CDR3 length is 12 residues.